A selection of T cell receptor beta chains follows, all from one sample in a study of T cells in Graves' hyperthyroidism and ophthalmopathy. TCRdb re-derived calls from the multiplex PCR reads in MiXCR, one entry per CDR3 protein. The table shows around 690,000 distinct CDR3 sequences, with around 21% occurring only once. The sequenced material came from blood. These receptors all come from a man younger than 40 with Graves' ophthalmopathy. The CDR3 runs from the conserved cysteine through the conserved F or W.

j_gene	v_gene	CDR3aa
TRBJ2-5	TRBV13	CASSLQNRKETQYF
TRBJ2-2	TRBV4-3	CASSQDQPPRGELFF
TRBJ2-1	TRBV20-1	CSARTGEQFF
TRBJ1-3	TRBV7-9	CASSQTGFGNTIYF
TRBJ1-3	TRBV3-1	CASSLRSGNTIYF
TRBJ2-4	TRBV7-8	CASSSGQALAKNIQYF
TRBJ2-7	TRBV29-1	CSVSTGISYEQYF
TRBJ2-7	TRBV7-9	CASSLVPTSGRDEQYF
TRBJ1-2	TRBV4-1	CASSSPARGSYGYTF
TRBJ1-1	TRBV7-8	CASSLGSAGRMNTEAFF
TRBJ2-2	TRBV20-1	CSARDRLAGNTGELFF
TRBJ2-7	TRBV12-3/TRBV12-4	CASSPTTDYEQYF
TRBJ2-1	TRBV29-1	CSVEDGDSPYNEQFF
TRBJ2-2	TRBV4-2	CASSQDSQIASNTGELFF
TRBJ2-2	TRBV3-1	CASSQDLAGPTGELFF
TRBJ1-1	TRBV24-1	CATSGPGAEAFF
TRBJ2-3	TRBV6-1	CASRPPGVFTDTQYF
TRBJ2-3	TRBV11-2	CASSFLTSGRTDTQYF
TRBJ2-7	TRBV7-9	CASSFWSGYEQYF
TRBJ2-1	TRBV29-1	CSVFGGISYNEQFF
TRBJ2-2	TRBV5-5	CASSLARRLADTGELFF
TRBJ2-7	TRBV28	CASDGGESPYEQYF
TRBJ1-2	TRBV28	CASIGTENYGYTF
TRBJ2-5	TRBV7-9	CASSQASGQGLVQETQYF
TRBJ2-1	TRBV20-1	CSASWSSGNPDEQFF
TRBJ1-2	TRBV19	CASSPRDSSYGYTF
TRBJ1-1	TRBV20-1	CSAYMRGNTEAFF
TRBJ2-3	TRBV7-9	CASSLTESQYF
TRBJ2-7	TRBV20-1	CSAESFGGSSYEQYF
TRBJ2-1	TRBV6-1	CASRISWGPYNEQFF
TRBJ2-3	TRBV12-3/TRBV12-4	CASSLGDRDVDTQYF
TRBJ1-5	TRBV28	CASSQTGALSNQPQHF
TRBJ1-3	TRBV20-1	CSALTESGNTIYF
TRBJ1-6	TRBV6-1	CASSAEQGNSPLHF